This T cell receptor (beta chain) is drawn from a study of blood T cell repertoires in COVID-19 (dated by TCRdb to 2018 to 2021). In the study overall: Samples covering the acute and convalescent phases of COVID-19 were provided by collaborators in the United States, Italy and Spain. The material from the prospective study consisted of cDNA or gDNA derived from T cells, B-cell-depleted T cells, or PBMCs. Subjects who had been exposed to COVID-19, were actively infected with it, or had recovered from it provided the deeply sampled blood TCRbeta repertoires that made up the dataset. The repertoires were made available in a free public database intended to serve as a resource for research on the immune response to SARS-CoV-2. The samples were drawn from the first 160 participants of the ongoing ImmuneRACE study and from 1,254 subjects provided by 6 global collaborators. A de-identified subject ID, COVID-19 status, age in years and sex were almost always included in the sample metadata. Where available, HLA class I and class II types were taken from metadata supplied by the sample provider and were not determined by assay-based typing. Findings and caveats that apply to the study as a whole: The amount of clinical and demographic metadata varied by source and participant and was provided uncurated.

Trimmed from V: 3 bases; trimmed from J: 4 bases; junction bases lacking a gene match: 4. From a lookup of the germline V gene, CDR1 and CDR2 are MNHNS and SASEGT. From the cysteine through the phenylalanine, the CDR3 covers 14 amino acids. Only the CDR3 DNA stays, 42 bases, in frame from base 1. Whole blood was collected in K2EDTA tubes by collaborating institutions according to the institutions' own protocols. For TCRbeta analysis, collaborator samples were shipped as frozen whole blood, as isolated PBMCs, or as DNA extracted from either sample type. TCRbeta CDR3 regions were amplified from genomic DNA using the immunoSEQ Assay, a bias-controlled multiplex PCR. Per the source publication's procedure: The number of nucleated cells in each sample was estimated by amplification of reference gene primers within the assay. To quantify the absolute abundance of each unique TCRbeta CDR3 rearrangement, sequence reads were collapsed and filtered. For each sample, productive Simpson clonality was calculated as the square root of Simpson's diversity index across productive rearrangements. TCRdb retrieved this table from immuneACCESS and kept in-frame rearrangements only. Not all clones are present; in checked studies, unresolved V genes account for under half, and no reason is known for the remainder. D and trimming were read from the DNA, whereas the V and J calls and clone size are those reported in that table. The sample table lists about 220,000 clones, about 83% of them with a count of one. 2% to 3% of the sample is in the top ten clones.

To note about this clone: Its antigen is currently not known. No base quality information exists; no much larger clone differs at one position.

Sequences were obtained from peripheral blood. The receptor's source is a middle-aged woman with active or convalescent COVID-19. Recombination connected TRBV6-1 to TRBJ2-7; TRBD1 agrees with 9 junctional bases. The CDR3 reads as follows: CASSDAGTGYEQYF. The nucleotides read TGTGCCAGCAGTGATGCCGGGACAGGGTACGAGCAGTACTTC.